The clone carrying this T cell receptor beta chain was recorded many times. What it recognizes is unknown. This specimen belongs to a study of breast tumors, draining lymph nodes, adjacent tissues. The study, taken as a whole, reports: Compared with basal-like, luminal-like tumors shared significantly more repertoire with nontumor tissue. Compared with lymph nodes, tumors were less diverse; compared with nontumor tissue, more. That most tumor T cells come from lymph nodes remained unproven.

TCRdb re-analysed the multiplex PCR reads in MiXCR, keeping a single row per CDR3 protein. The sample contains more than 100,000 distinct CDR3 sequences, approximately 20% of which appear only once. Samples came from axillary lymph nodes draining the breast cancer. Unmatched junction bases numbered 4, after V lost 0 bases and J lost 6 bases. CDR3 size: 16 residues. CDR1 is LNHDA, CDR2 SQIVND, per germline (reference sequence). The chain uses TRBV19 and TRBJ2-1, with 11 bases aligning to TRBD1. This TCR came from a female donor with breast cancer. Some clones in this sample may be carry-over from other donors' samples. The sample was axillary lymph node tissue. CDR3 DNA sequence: TGTGCCAGTAGTATAGAGGGGACAGGGGGGATCAATGAGCAGTTCTTC. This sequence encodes CASSIEGTGGINEQFF.